This passage covers 32 T cell receptor beta chains from one sample sequenced in a study of blood T cells in healthy people across ages. A second about 7 to 11 cycle PCR used barcoded and J-beta primers. TCRdb passed the 5' RACE reads through MiXCR, listing each CDR3 protein once. Altogether about 830,000 distinct CDR3 sequences are present, about 59% being singletons, with the ten largest covering about a quarter. Source material: blood. Every receptor here comes from a man aged 25-40 years in good health.

The chain joins TRBV5-1 to TRBJ2-1; D ambiguous. The V gene's germline CDR1 is SGHRS and CDR2 YFSETQ. With 0 bases removed from V and 8 bases from J, the gap between germline ends came to 21 bases. The CDR3 has 17 amino acids. The CDR3 here is CASSLVGSAQKADEQFF. The CDR3 nucleotides read TGCGCCAGCAGCTTGGTTGGGTCGGCCCAAAAGGCCGATGAGCAGTTCTTC.

Of note for this clonotype: Given a much more abundant clone one base away, this may be a read error. The chain couples TRBV28 to TRBJ1-1; weak D call: TRBD1 (5 bases). The germline CDR1 and CDR2 sequences are MDHEN and SYDVKM. The CDR3 runs 15 residues. The V end was cut by 4 bases, the J end by 6 bases, with 18 bases between. In DNA form, the CDR3 reads TGTGCCAGCAGTTGTGGTGCAGGGTGGGACGCTGAAGCTTTCTTT. Amino acid sequence: CASSCGAGWDAEAFF. The entire variable domain, with the rest obtained from reference TRBV28 and TRBJ1-1, is as follows: DVKVTQSSRYLVKRTGEKVFLECVQDMDHENMFWYRQDPGLGLRLIYFSYDVKMKEKGDIPEGYSVSREKKERFSLILESASTNQTSMYLCASSCGAGWDAEAFFGQGTRLTVV.

The table lists this clonotype with a few counts. V and J are TRBV6-5 and TRBJ2-7, with D perhaps TRBD2 (6 bases). Germline V lookup: CDR1 MNHEY, CDR2 SVGAGI. This CDR3 contains 15 residues. V lost 7 bases and J 2 bases, leaving 18 bases between the germline ends. The DNA of the CDR3 is TGTGCCAGCACCATAGGGATGGGGGAGGCCTACGAGCAGTACTTC. Residues: CASTIGMGEAYEQYF.

The chain has TRBV10-3 and TRBJ2-4, with 9 bases aligning to TRBD1. The length of the CDR3 is 15 residues. The germline gives CDR1 ENHRY, CDR2 SYGVKD. V was pared by 4 bases and J by 7 bases, with 8 bases of the junction left unmatched. CDR3 sequence reads: CAISGRQGERNIQYF. CDR3 nucleotide sequence: TGTGCCATCAGTGGCAGACAGGGGGAGAGGAACATTCAGTACTTC.

This clonotype has only a few counts. The J gene is TRBJ1-2, the V gene TRBV10-3, with a weak D call TRBD1 (5 bases). CDR3 length: 14 amino acids. V lost 4 bases and J lost 3, with 12 bases in between. Germline V CDR1 and CDR2: ENHRY, SYGVKD. The CDR3 reads CAISARGTDYGYTF. In DNA form, the CDR3 reads TGTGCCATCAGTGCTCGGGGCACTGACTATGGCTACACCTTC.

V usage is TRBV9 and J usage is TRBJ2-1; 8 nucleotides match TRBD1. This CDR3 region has 17 residues. Per the germline V gene, CDR1 is SGDLS and CDR2 is YYNGEE. J gave up 9 bases and V 4 bases, and 18 bases lay outside the gene matches. In nucleotides, the CDR3 is TGTGCCAGCAGCCCCCGACAGGGGCCTTCGTTCGAGGGTGAGCAGTTCTTC. It yields the protein CASSPRQGPSFEGEQFF.

The V call is TRBV7-2, the J call TRBJ2-3, with D possibly being TRBD1 or TRBD2 (5 bases each). V was trimmed by 4 bases and J by 5 bases, leaving 13 bases between them. In germline, CDR1 is SGHTA, CDR2 FQGNSA. The CDR3 has 14 residues. This CDR3 is CASSYRDPEDTQYF. CDR3 DNA sequence: TGTGCCAGCAGCTACCGGGACCCCGAAGATACGCAGTATTTT.

V gene TRBV9 combines with J gene TRBJ2-1; D perhaps matches TRBD2 (6 bases). V was cut by 4 bases and J by 0 bases, with 11 bases left in between. Germline V CDR1 and CDR2: SGDLS, YYNGEE. This CDR3 is 15 amino acids long. The CDR3 region has the DNA TGTGCCAGCAGCCCCCAGCGGGTCTCCTACAATGAGCAGTTCTTC. This sequence encodes CASSPQRVSYNEQFF.

This clonotype showed up just once. The rearrangement joins TRBV7-9 to TRBJ2-1; a weak D match, TRBD2 (5 bases). Germline lookup yields CDR1 SEHNR and CDR2 FQNEAQ (reference sequence). With 3 bases removed from V and 4 bases from J, the gap between germline ends came to 10 bases. The CDR3 spans 14 residues. CDR3 in amino acids: CASSFLDSYNEQFF. Written as DNA, the CDR3 is TGTGCCAGCAGCTTTCTGGACTCATACAATGAGCAGTTCTTC.

The CDR3 region is CASSLTGIIDTQYF. The CDR3 DNA follows: TGTGCCAGCAGCTTGACCGGGATAATAGATACGCAGTATTTT. The chain carries TRBV5-5 and TRBJ2-3; D perhaps matches TRBD2 (5 bases). Germline CDR1 and CDR2: SGHKS and YYEKEE (reference sequence). The V gene lost 1 base and the J gene lost 5 bases, with 11 bases spanning the gap. The CDR3 has 14 amino acids. Full variable domain (rest looked up from reference TRBV5-5 and TRBJ2-3): DAGVTQSPTHLIKTRGQQVTLRCSPISGHKSVSWYQQVLGQGPQFIFQYYEKEERGRGNFPDRFSARQFPNYSSELNVNALLLGDSALYLCASSLTGIIDTQYFGPGTRLTVL.

Regarding this clonotype: This may stem from a read error, because a much larger clone lies one nucleotide away. The chain uses TRBV7-2 and TRBJ2-1; no definite D call. The J call may be incorrect, as the DNA end agrees better with TRBJ2-7. CDR3 length: 15 amino acids. The V gene's germline CDR1 is SGHTA and CDR2 FQGNSA. The DNA for the CDR3 is TGTGCCAGCAGCTTAGATACCGGGCCTTACAATGAGCAGTACTTC. Translated, it gives CASSLDTGPYNEQYF.

This sequence joins TRBV5-1 and TRBJ2-7, with 7 bases that match TRBD1. Germline CDR1 SGHRS, CDR2 YFSETQ. The CDR3 has 14 amino acids. V was clipped by 0 bases and J by 4 bases; unmatched bases: 4. The CDR3 region is CASSLVGGQYEQYF. In DNA form, the CDR3 reads TGCGCCAGCAGCTTGGTAGGGGGCCAGTACGAGCAGTACTTC. The full variable domain, in which reference TRBV5-1 and TRBJ2-7 provide the parts outside the CDR3, is KAGVTQTPRYLIKTRGQQVTLSCSPISGHRSVSWYQQTPGQGLQFLFEYFSETQRNKGNFPGRFSGRQFSNSRSEMNVSTLELGDSALYLCASSLVGGQYEQYFGPGTRLTVT.

The chain recombines TRBV4-3 with TRBJ2-7; D remains ambiguous. The V and J ends lost 0 bases and 1 base respectively, with 10 bases between them. The germline CDR1 and CDR2 sequences are LGHNA and YSLEER. The length of the CDR3 is 15 residues. The CDR3: CASSQEVWWSYEQYF. The CDR3 region has the DNA TGCGCCAGCAGCCAAGAAGTCTGGTGGTCCTACGAGCAGTACTTC.

This rearrangement joins TRBV7-8 to TRBJ2-1; the D is unclear. Germline CDR1 and CDR2: SGHVS and FQNEAQ. This CDR3 spans 17 amino acids. Trimming stripped 5 bases from V and 1 base from J, with 18 bases between. The CDR3 DNA reads TGTGCCAGCAGCCCCCAACCCCTTAGCATTTCCTACAATGAGCAGTTCTTC. Translated, it gives CASSPQPLSISYNEQFF.

The rearrangement links TRBV7-3 to TRBJ2-3, with D possibly called TRBD1 or TRBD2 (5 bases each). The ends were cut back, 6 bases at V and 9 bases at J, with 25 bases in the middle. This CDR3 region has 16 residues. Germline V lookup: CDR1 SGHTA, CDR2 FQGTGA. CDR3 sequence: CASRSPRDGGEWTQYF. As DNA, the CDR3 is TGTGCCAGCAGATCCCCCCGGGACGGAGGAGAGTGGACGCAGTATTTT.

The rearrangement joins TRBV9 to TRBJ1-3; D is unresolved. V was clipped by 4 bases and J by 2 bases, with 16 bases between them. CDR3 length: 16 residues. Per germline, CDR1 SGDLS and CDR2 YYNGEE. Here the CDR3 reads CASSPQRAGTGNTIYF. DNA for the CDR3: TGTGCCAGCAGCCCTCAACGGGCAGGAACTGGAAACACCATATATTTT.

This clonotype has just a few counts. The chain couples TRBV6-5 to TRBJ2-5; the D is unclear. Between the trimmed V and J ends, which lost 6 bases and 5 bases, there was a span of 19 bases. The CDR3 extends over 15 amino acids. Germline lookup yields CDR1 MNHEY and CDR2 SVGAGI. CDR3 in DNA: TGTGCCAGCAGGTTTTCAGCCTCTCTGGGGGAGACCCAGTACTTC. It codes for CASRFSASLGETQYF.

The CDR3 DNA reads TGCAGTGCTAGAGCAGGAGACAATCAGCCCCAGCATTTT. It translates to CSARAGDNQPQHF. The gene calls are TRBV20-1 and TRBJ1-5; D call uncertain. CDR3 size: 13 residues. Germline CDR1 reads DFQATT; CDR2 reads SNEGSKA (reference sequence). V was clipped by 1 base and J by 3 bases, with 7 bases between them.

The chain is built from TRBV6-6 and TRBJ2-5, with TRBD1 matching 12 bases. The J call may be faulty, since TRBJ2-7 better matches the DNA end. CDR1 MNHNY and CDR2 SVGAGI come from the germline V gene (reference sequence). CDR3 length: 15 residues. The DNA for the CDR3 is TGTGCCAGCCTCCCCGGGACAGGGGGCCCATACGAGCAGTACTTC. It yields the protein CASLPGTGGPYEQYF.

A remark on this clonotype: At one end, the junction sequence differs from germline, possibly due to a read error. This chain uses TRBV30 with TRBJ1-1; D not certain. The CDR3 extends over 14 amino acids. Germline V gene data show CDR1 as GTSNPN and CDR2 as SVGIG (reference sequence). The CDR3 sequence: CAWGLQFMNTEAFF. As DNA, the CDR3 is TGCGCCTGGGGATTACAGTTCATGAACACTGAAGCTTTCTTT.

The genes are TRBV28 and TRBJ2-7; 13 bases agree with TRBD2. The trim removed 5 bases at V and 10 bases at J, leaving 8 bases unmatched. Germline CDR1 MDHEN, CDR2 SYDVKM. The CDR3 is 14 amino acids. The CDR3 loop reads CASSLGLAGLTQYF. CDR3 sequence (DNA): TGTGCCAGCAGTCTGGGACTAGCGGGACTCACCCAGTACTTC.

The V and J genes are TRBV9 and TRBJ2-3; 12 positions agree with TRBD2. CDR1 is SGDLS, CDR2 YYNGEE, per germline. The length of the CDR3 is 15 residues. Trimming cost V 3 bases and J 5 bases; bases outside gene matches: 4. This CDR3 is CASSATSGGLDTQYF. In DNA, the CDR3 is TGTGCCAGCAGCGCCACTAGCGGGGGGTTAGATACGCAGTATTTT.

The rearrangement links TRBV15 to TRBJ2-3, with 7 bases that match TRBD1. In germline, CDR1 is LNHNV, CDR2 YYDKDF (reference sequence). The CDR3 is made up of 15 amino acids. V dropped 0 bases and J dropped 3; count of bases not matched to a gene: 3. DNA of the CDR3: TGTGCCACCAGCAGAGACAGGGGGAATACAGATACGCAGTATTTT. Translated: CATSRDRGNTDTQYF.

The table lists this clonotype with a few counts. V and J are TRBV21-1 and TRBJ1-2; the table gives TRBD1 as D, unverified against the DNA. TRBV21-1 is an annotated pseudogene. The CDR3 runs to 11 residues. The CDR3 region has the DNA TGTGCCAGCACCCGGCGCGCTGGCTACACCTTC. Translated: CASTRRAGYTF.

The V and J genes are TRBV27 and TRBJ2-3; D could derive from TRBD1 or TRBD2 (7 bases each). The CDR3 is made up of 14 amino acids. Germline V gives CDR1 MNHEY, CDR2 SMNVEV (reference sequence). Trimming removed 8 bases at V and 2 bases at J, with 14 bases between. The CDR3: CASAGGGYTDTQYF. DNA of the CDR3: TGTGCCAGCGCAGGGGGAGGGTACACAGATACGCAGTATTTT.

The gene calls are TRBV20-1 and TRBJ2-7, with D tentatively TRBD2 (8 bases). CDR3 length equals 14 residues. In germline, CDR1 is DFQATT, CDR2 SNEGSKA (reference sequence). V was pared by 3 bases and J by 4 bases, with 16 bases between. CDR3 sequence: CSARSGGGAYEQYF. The DNA for the CDR3 is TGCAGTGCTAGGTCGGGAGGGGGCGCGTACGAGCAGTACTTC.

The sample holds a few counts of this clonotype. This rearrangement joins TRBV7-2 to TRBJ1-1, with D unclear. Between the trimmed V and J ends, which lost 6 bases and 2 bases, there was a span of 4 bases. CDR3 length: 11 amino acids. Germline CDR1 SGHTA, CDR2 FQGNSA. For the CDR3, the DNA is TGTGCCAGCAGTGTAAACACTGAAGCTTTCTTT. It encodes CASSVNTEAFF.

This clonotype was seen a single time. The V call is TRBV29-1, the J call TRBJ2-5; 12 bases agree with TRBD2. The germline V gene has CDR1 SQVTM and CDR2 ANQGSEA. The V segment lost 2 bases and the J segment 1 base; nucleotides outside the gene matches: 5. The CDR3 runs 16 residues. CDR3 amino acids: CSVERSSGGAQETQYF. The CDR3 DNA reads TGCAGCGTTGAAAGGTCTAGCGGGGGGGCCCAAGAGACCCAGTACTTC.

The rearrangement links TRBV20-1 to TRBJ1-5; the match to TRBD1 covers 7 bases. Germline CDR1 DFQATT, CDR2 SNEGSKA (reference sequence). The CDR3 runs 13 residues. V trimming: 1 base; J trimming: 9 bases; junction bases outside the gene matches: 6. The CDR3 nucleotides are TGCAGTGCTAGAGTGGCAGGGGGTCGGCCCCAGCATTTT. It is translated as CSARVAGGRPQHF.

The rearrangement uses TRBV6-2 or TRBV6-3 and TRBJ1-5, with D possibly being TRBD1 (5 bases). The CDR3 is made up of 15 amino acids. V dropped 6 bases and J dropped 1 base, with 13 bases sitting between them. The germline CDR1 and CDR2 sequences are MNHEY and SVGEGT. CDR3 sequence: CASSLLRQSNQPQHF. CDR3 in DNA: TGTGCCAGCAGCTTACTGAGACAGAGCAATCAGCCCCAGCATTTT.

This chain connects TRBV20-1 to TRBJ1-2; D gene ambiguous. The CDR3 covers 14 residues. Germline V gives CDR1 DFQATT, CDR2 SNEGSKA (reference sequence). The germline V and J ends were trimmed by 5 bases and 1 base, with 14 bases remaining between them. In DNA, the CDR3 is TGCAGTGCTCCTCGTGCGACCTTTAACTATGGCTACACCTTC. Residues: CSAPRATFNYGYTF.

The rearrangement uses TRBV6-8 and TRBJ1-2; D uncertain. V was shortened by 9 bases and J by 4 bases, with 9 bases between the two germline ends. CDR1 is MNHGY, CDR2 SAAAGT, per germline. CDR3 length equals 11 residues. The CDR3 DNA reads TGTGCCAGGGGAACAGTCTATGGCTACACCTTC. This translates into CARGTVYGYTF.